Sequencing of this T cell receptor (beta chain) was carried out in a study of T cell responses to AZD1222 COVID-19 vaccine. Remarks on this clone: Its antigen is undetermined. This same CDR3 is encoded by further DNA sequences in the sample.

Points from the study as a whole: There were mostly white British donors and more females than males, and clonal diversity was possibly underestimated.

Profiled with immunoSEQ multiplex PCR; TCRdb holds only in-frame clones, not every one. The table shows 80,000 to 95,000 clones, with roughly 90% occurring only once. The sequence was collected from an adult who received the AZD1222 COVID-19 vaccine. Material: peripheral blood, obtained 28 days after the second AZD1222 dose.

In DNA form, the CDR3 reads TGTGCCAGCAGTGAAGCGGGAGTAGCGGAGACCCAGTACTTC. This encodes CASSEAGVAETQYF. The chain combines TRBV25-1 with TRBJ2-5; 7 bases line up with TRBD2. The CDR3 consists of 14 residues. Germline CDR1 MGHDK, CDR2 SYGVNS. Losses at the gene ends were 2 bases for V and 5 bases for J; bases not matched to a gene: 5.